Listed below are T cell receptor beta chains from one sample, sequenced in a study of cytomegalovirus exposure and HLA in healthy donors. Sequencing used immunoSEQ multiplex PCR; TCRdb keeps in-frame clones, though not all of them. The data contain about 140,000 clones, approximately 82% of them singletons. The source material was PBMCs. These receptor sequences come from a man in his forties or fifties in good health and CMV-seronegative. Both conserved end residues are part of each CDR3. Fields, in order: V gene, D gene, clone size, J gene, CDR3 protein, CDR3 DNA. The D gene is left open where the match is weak. Size tells how often a clone was seen (once, few, many) or the class of an expanded clone, and some rows leave it out.

TRBV5-4	TRBD2	NA	TRBJ2-1	CASSPRGLDGEQFF	TGTGCCAGCAGCCCTCGTGGACTAGACGGTGAGCAGTTCTTC
TRBV27	NA	NA	TRBJ2-7	CASSSRGYEQYF	TGTGCCAGCAGTTCCCGGGGGTACGAGCAGTACTTC
TRBV11-1	NA	NA	TRBJ1-1	CASSLVIGDTEAFF	TGTGCCAGCAGCTTAGTGATAGGGGACACTGAAGCTTTCTTT
TRBV23-1	NA	NA	TRBJ1-1	CASQKPGSHTEAFF	TGCGCCAGCCAAAAACCGGGGTCCCACACTGAAGCTTTCTTT
TRBV5-6	NA	few	TRBJ1-2	CASKEADGYTF	TGTGCCAGCAAGGAGGCAGATGGCTACACCTTC
TRBV18	TRBD1	NA	TRBJ2-7	CASSLMDRDGEQYF	TGTGCCAGCTCACTAATGGACAGGGATGGTGAGCAGTACTTC
TRBV9	TRBD1	NA	TRBJ2-5	CASSAGQGSETQYF	TGTGCCAGCAGCGCAGGACAGGGTTCGGAGACCCAGTACTTC
TRBV7-2	NA	NA	TRBJ2-3	CASSLVRGGYTDTQYF	TGTGCCAGCAGCTTAGTGAGGGGGGGCTACACAGATACGCAGTATTTT
TRBV5-1	NA	NA	TRBJ2-3	CASSLSVPLTDTQYF	TGCGCCAGCAGCTTGTCGGTACCTCTCACGGATACGCAGTATTTT
TRBV19	TRBD1	NA	TRBJ1-5	CASRDRVSGNQPQHF	TGTGCCAGTAGAGACAGGGTAAGTGGCAATCAGCCCCAGCATTTT
TRBV10-3	TRBD1	NA	TRBJ1-1	CAITPGTGVTTEAFF	TGTGCCATCACCCCGGGGACAGGGGTTACCACTGAAGCTTTCTTT
TRBV11-3	NA	NA	TRBJ2-3	CASSSGLGGTGTQYF	TGTGCCAGCAGCTCGGGACTAGGGGGCACGGGTACGCAGTATTTT
TRBV2	TRBD1	NA	TRBJ2-5	CASSEGTGGVFETQYF	TGTGCCAGCAGTGAGGGGACAGGGGGCGTTTTTGAGACCCAGTACTTC
TRBV18	NA	NA	TRBJ1-1	CASSPLSGRTEAFF	TGTGCCAGCTCACCACTCAGCGGACGAACTGAAGCTTTCTTT
TRBV19	TRBD1	NA	TRBJ2-7	CASSIATGTYEQYF	TGTGCCAGTAGTATCGCGACAGGGACCTACGAGCAGTACTTC
TRBV4-2	TRBD1	NA	TRBJ1-1	CASSQVTYPGQGAMNTEAFF	TGTGCCAGCAGCCAAGTTACATACCCGGGACAGGGGGCAATGAACACTGAAGCTTTCTTT
TRBV7-3	TRBD1	few	TRBJ1-2	CASSSGSGQGDGYTF	TGTGCCAGCAGCTCTGGATCGGGACAGGGGGATGGCTACACCTTC
TRBV5-1	NA	NA	TRBJ2-3	CASSDSRGTDTQYF	TGCGCCAGCAGCGACAGCCGCGGCACAGATACGCAGTATTTT
TRBV7-2	NA	NA	TRBJ1-5	CASSLRGGGDQPQHF	TGTGCCAGCAGCTTAAGGGGTGGGGGGGATCAGCCCCAGCATTTT
TRBV7-2	NA	NA	TRBJ2-1	CASSLVGQRLYNEQFF	TGTGCCAGCAGCTTAGTTGGACAGAGACTCTACAATGAGCAGTTCTTC